Listed here are 19 T cell receptor beta chains from one sample, sequenced in a study of blood T cell repertoires in COVID-19. Here immunoSEQ multiplex PCR was the method, and the copy in TCRdb shows in-frame clones only, minus some. The data show 25,000 to 30,000 clones, around 87% seen once. The specimen was peripheral blood. The receptors here all came from a man aged 70 or older with acute or convalescent COVID-19.

A word on this clone: Lacking the conserved final phenylalanine or tryptophan, this CDR3 likely reflects a read error. The limits of the CDR3 on the DNA are not certain, so only TCRdb's listed CDR3 is given. V usage is TRBV6-5 and J usage is TRBJ1-2; TRBD1 reflects the table's D call only, with no check against the DNA. The V gene's germline CDR1 is MNHEY and CDR2 SVGAGI. The CDR3 has 13 amino acids, counting both end residues. The CDR3: CASSLGPGQETFV.

V and J are TRBV27 and TRBJ2-2; D may be TRBD2 (6 bases). Germline-derived CDR1 and CDR2 are MNHEY and SMNVEV (reference sequence). Trimming removed 1 base at V and 2 bases at J, with 11 bases between. CDR3 length: 16 amino acids. The CDR3 nucleotides are TGTGCCAGCAGTTTATGGGGGGAGTCTAACACCGGGGAGCTGTTTTTT. Amino acid sequence: CASSLWGESNTGELFF.

The chain combines TRBV27 with TRBJ2-3; TRBD1 is a possible D gene (6 bases). In germline, CDR1 is MNHEY, CDR2 SMNVEV (reference sequence). Between the trimmed V and J ends, which lost 5 bases and 1 base, there was a span of 10 bases. This CDR3 spans 14 amino acids. This chain's CDR3 is CASSDRTGTDTQYF. The CDR3 bases are TGTGCCAGCAGTGATAGGACAGGCACAGATACGCAGTATTTT.

This clone was observed a single time. The chain uses TRBV19 and TRBJ2-5, with D possibly matching TRBD1 (6 bases). The CDR3 consists of 14 residues. In germline, CDR1 is LNHDA, CDR2 SQIVND (reference sequence). Trimming pared 5 bases from V and 4 bases from J, leaving 14 bases between. In DNA form, the CDR3 reads TGTGCCAGTAGTTCCCAGACAGGTGGAGAGACCCAGTACTTC. Its protein is CASSSQTGGETQYF.

The chain recombines TRBV7-9 with TRBJ1-1; TRBD1 agrees at 7 bases. V was pared by 3 bases and J by 3 bases, with 4 bases of the junction left unmatched. Germline V lookup: CDR1 SEHNR, CDR2 FQNEAQ (reference sequence). CDR3 length: 14 amino acids. CDR3 coding DNA: TGTGCCAGCAGCTTTCGAGACAGGGACACTGAAGCTTTCTTT. Translation: CASSFRDRDTEAFF.

J is TRBJ2-5 and V is TRBV19; TRBD1 matches 7 bases. The germline V gene encodes CDR1 LNHDA and CDR2 SQIVND (reference sequence). CDR3 length: 15 amino acids. Unmatched junction bases numbered 5, after V lost 1 base and J lost 3 bases. CDR3 sequence: CASSIGYGTEETQYF. As DNA, the CDR3 is TGTGCCAGTAGTATAGGGTACGGGACAGAAGAGACCCAGTACTTC.

This chain joins TRBV11-3 and TRBJ1-1, with D uncertain. V lost 0 bases and J lost 4, with 6 bases in between. CDR1 is SGHNT, CDR2 YENEEA, per germline. The length of the CDR3 is 13 residues. The CDR3, as DNA: TGTGCCAGCAGCTTAGAGGGCAGCACTGAAGCTTTCTTT. Residues: CASSLEGSTEAFF.

This clone occurred a few times. The rearrangement joins TRBV5-8 to TRBJ2-1, with 10 bases fitting TRBD2. Germline V CDR1 and CDR2: SGHTS, YDEGEE. CDR3 length equals 16 residues. V dropped 1 base and J dropped 9; count of bases not matched to a gene: 10. DNA for the CDR3: TGTGCCAGCAGCTTGCCTAGCGGGGGATCCAAGGGTGAGCAGTTCTTC. Translated: CASSLPSGGSKGEQFF.

The V call is TRBV7-8, the J call TRBJ2-3, with 10 bases matching TRBD2. CDR3 length: 16 residues. Germline trimming cut 4 bases from V and 1 base from J; bases unmatched to any gene: 5. Germline lookup yields CDR1 SGHVS and CDR2 FQNEAQ. CDR3 region: CASSSPGTSGTDTQYF. The DNA for the CDR3 is TGTGCCAGCAGCTCCCCCGGGACTAGCGGCACAGATACGCAGTATTTT. Supplemented by reference TRBV7-8 and TRBJ2-3, the full variable domain reads GAGVSQSPRYKVAKRGQDVALRCDPISGHVSLFWYQQALGQGPEFLTYFQNEAQLDKSGLPSDRFFAERPEGSVSTLKIQRTQQEDSAVYLCASSSPGTSGTDTQYFGPGTRLTVL.

The chain is built from TRBV7-2 and TRBJ1-4, with 7 bases aligning to TRBD1. CDR1 and CDR2 from the germline V gene are SGHTA and FQGNSA. The CDR3 loop spans 17 amino acids. Trimming removed 1 base from V and 4 bases from J; junction bases left unmatched: 9. The CDR3 region has the DNA TGTGCCAGCAGCTTAGTGGGCACAGGGGCCGTTAATGAAAAACTGTTTTTT. Its protein product is CASSLVGTGAVNEKLFF.

The rearrangement uses TRBV6-1 and TRBJ2-1, with 8 positions matching TRBD2. Germline values: CDR1 MNHNS, CDR2 SASEGT. This CDR3 has 17 residues. After removal of 4 bases from V and 0 bases from J, the junction contained 8 bases not matched to a gene. The CDR3 sequence is CASSVLAGRSSYNEQFF. The DNA of the CDR3 is TGTGCCAGCAGTGTTTTAGCGGGACGGAGCTCCTACAATGAGCAGTTCTTC.

The chain couples TRBV3-1 (or the pseudogene TRBV3-2) to TRBJ2-6; unclear D gene. This CDR3 region has 15 residues. CDR1 LGHDT and CDR2 YNNKEL come from the germline V gene (reference sequence). The V and J ends lost 1 base and 3 bases respectively, with 7 bases between them. In DNA form, the CDR3 reads TGTGCCAGCAGCCAAGTTCCCCTTGGGGCCAACGTCCTGACTTTC. It is translated as CASSQVPLGANVLTF.

Here the CDR3 reads CASSLVMTANRETQYF. CDR3 nucleotide sequence: TGTGCCAGCAGCTTAGTAATGACAGCTAACAGGGAGACCCAGTACTTC. V gene TRBV7-6 combines with J gene TRBJ2-5; weak D call: TRBD1 (5 bases). The CDR3 sequence is 16 residues long. V lost 1 base and J lost 5, with 17 bases in between. The V gene's germline CDR1 is SGHVS and CDR2 FNYEAQ.

In DNA, the CDR3 is TGTGCCAGCAGCCTAGCGGGAGGGCGAAGGAATGAGCAGTTCTTC. Protein product: CASSLAGGRRNEQFF. This chain joins TRBV6-6 and TRBJ2-1; 12 nucleotides match TRBD2. The CDR3 is 15 amino acids. Germline values: CDR1 MNHNY, CDR2 SVGAGI (reference sequence). With V trimmed by 6 bases and J by 7 bases, 7 bases remained unmatched.

V gene TRBV6-5 combines with J gene TRBJ2-7; D may be TRBD2 (5 bases). Germline CDR1 is MNHEY and CDR2 is SVGAGI. The length of the CDR3 is 10 residues. Trimming removed 8 bases from V and 4 bases from J, with 6 bases in between. The CDR3 sequence: CASGRYEQYF. For the CDR3, the DNA is TGTGCCAGCGGGAGATACGAGCAGTACTTC.

The chain is built from TRBV7-8 and TRBJ1-3, with a weak D call TRBD1 (6 bases). CDR1 and CDR2 from the germline V gene are SGHVS and FQNEAQ. Trimming stripped 5 bases from V and 2 bases from J, with 19 bases between. The length of the CDR3 is 17 residues. This chain's CDR3 is CASSLRFSGTTGNTIYF. The CDR3 DNA sequence: TGTGCCAGCAGCCTTAGGTTCTCTGGGACAACTGGAAACACCATATATTTT.

The table lists this clone with a few counts. The V and J genes are TRBV29-1 and TRBJ1-2, with TRBD1 as a possible D gene (5 bases). V was shortened by 7 bases and J by 6 bases, with 18 bases between the two germline ends. The CDR3 has 13 amino acids. In germline, CDR1 is SQVTM, CDR2 ANQGSEA. CDR3 in DNA: TGCAGCGCCCGGAGGGGTTCGGCACATGGCTACACCTTC. Translation: CSARRGSAHGYTF.

In its sample, this clone was seen a few times. The chain links TRBV7-3 to TRBJ2-2, with 9 bases aligning to TRBD1. Germline V gives CDR1 SGHTA, CDR2 FQGTGA. The V and J ends lost 5 bases and 3 bases, in that order; junction bases with no gene match: 4. CDR3 length: 15 residues. Here the CDR3 DNA reads TGTGCCAGCAGCGCCCGACAGGGGGACACCGGGGAGCTGTTTTTT. Its translation: CASSARQGDTGELFF.

This clone was seen only once. The rearrangement uses TRBV7-2 and TRBJ2-4; weak D call: TRBD1 (8 bases). CDR1 and CDR2 from the germline V gene are SGHTA and FQGNSA. The CDR3 length is 17 residues. V was clipped by 1 base and J by 0 bases, with 13 bases between them. In nucleotides, the CDR3 is TGTGCCAGCAGCTTAGGGGGGGGACAGGTAGCCAAAAACATTCAGTACTTC. Protein sequence: CASSLGGGQVAKNIQYF. The full variable domain, with the rest looked up from reference TRBV7-2 and TRBJ2-4, is GAGVSQSPSNKVTEKGKDVELRCDPISGHTALYWYRQSLGQGLEFLIYFQGNSAPDKSGLPSDRFSAERTGGSVSTLTIQRTQQEDSAVYLCASSLGGGQVAKNIQYFGAGTRLSVL.